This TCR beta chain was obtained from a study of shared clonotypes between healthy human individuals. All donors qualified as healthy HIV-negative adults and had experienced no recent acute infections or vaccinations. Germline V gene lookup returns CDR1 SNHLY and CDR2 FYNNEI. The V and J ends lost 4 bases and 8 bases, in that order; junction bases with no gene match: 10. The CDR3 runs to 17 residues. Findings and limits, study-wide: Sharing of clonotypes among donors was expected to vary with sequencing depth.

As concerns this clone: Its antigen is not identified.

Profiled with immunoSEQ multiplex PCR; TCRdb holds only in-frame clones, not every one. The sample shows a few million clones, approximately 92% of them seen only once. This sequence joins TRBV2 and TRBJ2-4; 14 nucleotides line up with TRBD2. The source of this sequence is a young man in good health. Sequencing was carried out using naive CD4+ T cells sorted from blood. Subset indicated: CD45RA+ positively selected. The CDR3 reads CASSARGTSGSTDIQYF. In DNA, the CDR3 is TGTGCCAGCAGTGCTAGAGGGACTAGCGGGAGCACGGACATTCAGTACTTC.